This TCR beta chain stems from a study of blood T cell repertoires in COVID-19. Authors' analysis steps: Estimation of nucleated cell counts was performed using reference gene primer amplification. Profiled with immunoSEQ multiplex PCR; TCRdb holds only in-frame clones, not every one. Clonal size and the V and J genes are those of that table, whereas D and trimming came from the DNA. This table holds 200,000 to 250,000 clones, about 79% found once. Germline V gives CDR1 MNHEY, CDR2 SMNVEV (reference sequence). Germline trimming cut 6 bases from V and 5 bases from J; bases unmatched to any gene: 8. This CDR3 spans 15 amino acids.

The chain joins TRBV27 to TRBJ2-3, with 10 bases identical to TRBD2. Material: peripheral blood. This receptor was taken from a man in his forties or fifties with active or convalescent COVID-19. In DNA form, the CDR3 reads TGTGCCAGCAGCTTAGCGGGGGGCCAGATAGATACGCAGTATTTT. Translated: CASSLAGGQIDTQYF.